The 19 T cell receptor beta chains given below trace back to one sample, sequenced in a study of blood T cell repertoires in COVID-19. The protocol was immunoSEQ multiplex PCR, while the TCRdb copy is restricted to in-frame clones and leaves out a portion. The sample holds 70,000 to 100,000 clones, around nine tenths seen once. The sequencing sample was made of peripheral blood. The source of these receptors is a woman between 65 and 79 years old with acute or convalescent COVID-19.

The J gene is TRBJ1-2, the V gene TRBV6-4, with 8 bases identical to TRBD1. The CDR3 extends over 15 amino acids. Germline V gene lookup returns CDR1 MRHNA and CDR2 SNTAGT. V trimming: 4 bases; J trimming: 4 bases; junction bases outside the gene matches: 8. CDR3 in amino acids: CASSATGGVGYGYTF. The DNA for the CDR3 is TGTGCCAGCAGTGCAACAGGGGGAGTAGGCTATGGCTACACCTTC.

This clone occurred once. This sequence joins TRBV6-5 and TRBJ2-7; 8 bases are shared with TRBD2. There are 14 residues in the CDR3. The V gene end was trimmed by 8 bases and the J gene end by 0 bases; junction bases not matched to a gene: 6. Germline-derived CDR1 and CDR2 are MNHEY and SVGAGI. In DNA form, the CDR3 reads TGTGCCAGCTTTAGCGGGACAAACTCCTACGAGCAGTACTTC. Amino acid sequence: CASFSGTNSYEQYF.

The chain recombines TRBV28 with TRBJ1-6; D remains unclear. V was cut by 5 bases and J by 9 bases, with 11 bases left in between. The CDR3 consists of 13 residues. Germline CDR1 reads MDHEN; CDR2 reads SYDVKM. CDR3 protein: CASSPQVSSPLHF. CDR3 sequence (DNA): TGTGCCAGCAGTCCCCAGGTGTCTTCACCCCTCCACTTT.

The gene calls are TRBV19 and TRBJ1-5, with unresolved D. The CDR3 loop spans 14 amino acids. The V gene lost 0 bases and the J gene lost 4 bases, with 7 bases spanning the gap. CDR1 is LNHDA and CDR2 is SQIVND in the germline V gene (reference sequence). CDR3 nucleotide sequence: TGTGCCAGTAGTATAGATCCGGGGAATCAGCCCCAGCATTTT. Encoded protein: CASSIDPGNQPQHF.

The rearrangement uses TRBV18 and TRBJ2-1; 8 nucleotides agree with TRBD2. The CDR3 consists of 12 residues. V was pared by 5 bases and J by 8 bases, with 2 bases of the junction left unmatched. CDR1 and CDR2 from the germline V gene are KGHSH and LQKENI. CDR3 sequence: CASSMRGDEQFF. The CDR3 nucleotides read TGTGCCAGCTCAATGCGGGGGGATGAGCAGTTCTTC.

The CDR3 loop reads CASSLDRGQTDTQYF. The CDR3 region has the DNA TGTGCCAGCAGCCTGGACAGGGGGCAAACAGATACGCAGTATTTT. The V gene is TRBV6-5, the J gene TRBJ2-3, with 11 bases aligning to TRBD1. With 6 bases clipped from V and 3 bases from J, the junction kept 5 bases outside the gene matches. The CDR3 totals 15 residues. Germline V gene data show CDR1 as MNHEY and CDR2 as SVGAGI.

V and J are TRBV29-1 and TRBJ2-1; D unresolved. The CDR3 totals 10 residues. V was clipped by 0 bases and J by 9 bases, with 3 bases between them. Germline CDR1 is SQVTM and CDR2 is ANQGSEA. In nucleotides, the CDR3 is TGCAGCGTTGAAGACCGTGAGCAGTTCTTC. Its protein product is CSVEDREQFF.

The V gene is TRBV6-1, the J gene TRBJ2-1; 7 bases map to TRBD2. Germline CDR1 and CDR2: MNHNS and SASEGT. With 3 bases clipped from V and 7 bases from J, the junction kept 12 bases outside the gene matches. The CDR3 length is 16 residues. CDR3 sequence: CASSEGEGNFVNEQFF. The CDR3 nucleotides are TGTGCCAGCAGTGAGGGGGAGGGAAACTTCGTAAATGAGCAGTTCTTC.

The rearrangement uses TRBV19 and TRBJ1-4; 7 nucleotides agree with TRBD1. Germline assignment: CDR1 LNHDA and CDR2 SQIVND (reference sequence). CDR3 length: 15 amino acids. Losses at the gene ends were 3 bases for V and 7 bases for J; bases not matched to a gene: 8. The CDR3 reads CASSITGALGEKLFF. CDR3 sequence (DNA): TGTGCCAGTAGTATTACAGGGGCCCTAGGTGAAAAACTGTTTTTT.

This rearrangement joins TRBV5-6 to TRBJ2-2; D might be TRBD2 (6 bases). V was cut by 3 bases and J by 7 bases, with 19 bases left in between. CDR3 length equals 16 residues. The germline V gene encodes CDR1 SGHDT and CDR2 YYEEEE. CDR3 residues: CASSSTGTSRGGELFF. The CDR3 DNA is TGTGCCAGCAGCTCAACCGGGACTTCGAGGGGCGGGGAGCTGTTTTTT.

The chain recombines TRBV5-1 with TRBJ1-2; perhaps TRBD1 as D (5 bases). Per the germline V gene, CDR1 is SGHRS and CDR2 is YFSETQ. V lost 4 bases to trimming and J lost 7 bases, with 11 bases between them. This CDR3 contains 12 residues. The CDR3 sequence is CASSPGQSGYTF. DNA of the CDR3: TGCGCCAGCAGCCCAGGACAAAGTGGCTACACCTTC.

V gene TRBV5-6 combines with J gene TRBJ1-4, with a possible D match to TRBD1 (5 bases). The length of the CDR3 is 14 residues. The V end was cut by 1 base, the J end by 7 bases, with 11 bases between. Germline CDR1 SGHDT, CDR2 YYEEEE. The DNA of the CDR3 is TGTGCCAGCAGCTTGAAAGGGGCAGGTGAAAAACTGTTTTTT. Its protein is CASSLKGAGEKLFF.

The chain is built from TRBV24-1 and TRBJ1-4; TRBD1 is a possible D gene (5 bases). Germline V lookup: CDR1 KGHDR, CDR2 SFDVKD. This CDR3 contains 13 residues. With 3 bases removed from V and 8 bases from J, the gap between germline ends came to 9 bases. As DNA, the CDR3 is TGTGCCACCAGTGATAGGGGTGCCGAAAAACTGTTTTTT. It codes for CATSDRGAEKLFF.

J is TRBJ2-1 and V is TRBV29-1, with a tentative D call TRBD1 (6 bases). Germline values: CDR1 SQVTM, CDR2 ANQGSEA. CDR3 length equals 11 residues. V lost 6 bases and J lost 3, with 6 bases in between. The CDR3 region is CSVDSYNEQFF. DNA of the CDR3: TGCAGCGTGGACAGCTACAATGAGCAGTTCTTC.

The chain uses TRBV3-1 (or the pseudogene TRBV3-2) and TRBJ1-1; D is undetermined. From germline, CDR1 is LGHDT and CDR2 YNNKEL (reference sequence). The CDR3 runs to 15 residues. The V end was cut by 0 bases, the J end by 1 base, with 9 bases between. CDR3 loop: CASSQDLGRNTEAFF. The CDR3 DNA is TGTGCCAGCAGCCAAGATCTTGGGAGGAACACTGAAGCTTTCTTT.

J is TRBJ2-1 and V is TRBV15; 15 nucleotides align to TRBD2. V lost 5 bases to trimming and J lost 7 bases; unmatched junction nucleotides: 3. The CDR3 is made up of 15 amino acids. Germline values: CDR1 LNHNV, CDR2 YYDKDF (reference sequence). CDR3 DNA: TGTGCCACCAGCCCCGGGACTAGCGGGAGGAATGAGCAGTTCTTC. Its translation: CATSPGTSGRNEQFF.

The CDR3 DNA sequence: TGTGCCAGTAATTCGTTTAACAGTTACGAGCAGTACTTC. Translating gives CASNSFNSYEQYF. The chain carries TRBV19 and TRBJ2-7; D call uncertain. V lost 7 bases and J lost 4, with 14 bases in between. The CDR3 sequence is 13 residues long. Germline CDR1 reads LNHDA; CDR2 reads SQIVND (reference sequence).

The genes are TRBV7-9 and TRBJ1-5; no clear D. Per germline, CDR1 SEHNR and CDR2 FQNEAQ (reference sequence). CDR3 length: 13 amino acids. V shed 5 bases and J shed 6 bases, with 11 bases lying between them. The CDR3 protein is CASSIKTGQPQHF. The CDR3 DNA follows: TGTGCCAGCAGCATAAAAACCGGTCAGCCCCAGCATTTT.

In nucleotides, the CDR3 is TGTGCCAGCAGGCGAACCGGGACAGGGAGTGGGGATCAGCCCCAGCATTTT. Its translation is CASRRTGTGSGDQPQHF. The rearrangement joins TRBV27 to TRBJ1-5; 9 bases align to TRBD1. The CDR3 is 17 amino acids. After removal of 6 bases from V and 5 bases from J, the junction contained 14 bases not matched to a gene. CDR1 MNHEY and CDR2 SMNVEV come from the germline V gene (reference sequence).